The next 14 T cell receptor beta chains were all read from a single sample in a study of T cell responses to AZD1222 COVID-19 vaccine. Method: immunoSEQ multiplex PCR; TCRdb's copy keeps in-frame clones and lacks some. The sample comprises 150,000 to 200,000 clones, 94% of which are singletons, and approximately 0.69% rests with the top ten. This specimen was peripheral blood, taken on day 0 of AZD1222 vaccination. These receptors originate from an adult in good health.

The chain combines TRBV5-1 with TRBJ1-1; D remains ambiguous. The CDR3 contains 13 residues. Trimming took 1 base from V and 1 from J, leaving 5 bases between them. CDR1 and CDR2 from the germline V gene are SGHRS and YFSETQ. CDR3 nucleotide sequence: TGCGCCAGCAGCTTGAAGGCGAACACTGAAGCTTTCTTT. It specifies CASSLKANTEAFF.

This CDR3 reads CATSRVGRDGYTF. In DNA, the CDR3 is TGTGCCACCAGCAGAGTAGGTCGGGACGGCTACACCTTC. The chain employs TRBV15 and TRBJ1-2; tentatively, D is TRBD1 (5 bases). CDR1 and CDR2 (germline): LNHNV, YYDKDF (reference sequence). The CDR3 contains 13 residues. V was clipped by 1 base and J by 8 bases, with 11 bases between them.

This chain connects TRBV30 to TRBJ2-3; weak D call: TRBD2 (5 bases). The CDR3 has 12 amino acids. Per germline, CDR1 GTSNPN and CDR2 SVGIG (reference sequence). V gave up 4 bases and J gave up 2 bases, with 7 bases separating them. The CDR3 sequence is CAWTSPTDTQYF. In DNA, the CDR3 is TGTGCCTGGACTAGCCCCACAGATACGCAGTATTTT.

The V call is TRBV6-5, the J call TRBJ1-2; tentative D call: TRBD1 (5 bases). Trimming removed 0 bases from V and 3 bases from J, with 8 bases in between. Germline CDR1 and CDR2: MNHEY and SVGAGI. The CDR3 has 14 residues. CDR3 residues: CASSYSKGHYGYTF. DNA for the CDR3: TGTGCCAGCAGTTACTCGAAGGGGCACTATGGCTACACCTTC.

V and J are TRBV12-3 or TRBV12-4 and TRBJ1-5; no reliable D call. This CDR3 is 12 amino acids long. The V end lost 5 bases, the J end lost 2 bases, and 4 bases lay between the germline ends. CDR3 coding DNA: TGTGCCAGCAGTACGGGCAATCAGCCCCAGCATTTT. Encoded protein: CASSTGNQPQHF.

V usage is TRBV7-9 and J usage is TRBJ1-1; perhaps TRBD1 as D (5 bases). V shed 4 bases and J shed 3 bases, with 15 bases lying between them. This CDR3 contains 15 residues. CDR1 and CDR2 from the germline V gene are SEHNR and FQNEAQ (reference sequence). The CDR3 region is CASSSRDRLDTEAFF. Written as DNA, the CDR3 is TGTGCCAGCAGCTCTCGGGACCGTTTGGACACTGAAGCTTTCTTT. The full variable domain, in which reference TRBV7-9 and TRBJ1-1 provide the parts outside the CDR3, is DTGVSQNPRHKITKRGQNVTFRCDPISEHNRLYWYRQTLGQGPEFLTYFQNEAQLEKSRLLSDRFSAERPKGSFSTLEIQRTEQGDSAMYLCASSSRDRLDTEAFFGQGTRLTVV.

The chain combines TRBV23-1 with TRBJ1-5, with 7 bases lining up with TRBD1. TRBV23-1 is an ORF; its function is uncertain. The CDR3 covers 18 residues. J lost 0 bases, V lost 2 bases, and 10 bases had no gene match. The CDR3 DNA follows: TGCGCCAGCAGTCAACGGACAGGAGTAGGCCATAGCAATCAGCCCCAGCATTTT. It translates to CASSQRTGVGHSNQPQHF.

The rearrangement joins TRBV15 to TRBJ1-3; D is unresolved. Germline V gene data show CDR1 as LNHNV and CDR2 as YYDKDF (reference sequence). V was trimmed by 10 bases and J by 0 bases, leaving 16 bases between them. This CDR3 contains 15 residues. The CDR3 region is CASSPDTRSGNTIYF. The CDR3 nucleotides read TGTGCCAGTTCTCCCGACACTCGCTCTGGAAACACCATATATTTT.

The chain has TRBV5-4 and TRBJ2-7, with 8 bases aligning to TRBD1. The trim removed 3 bases at V and 7 bases at J, leaving 9 bases unmatched. The CDR3 runs to 14 residues. The V gene's germline CDR1 is SGHNT and CDR2 YYREEE (reference sequence). The CDR3 DNA reads TGTGCCAGCAGCTCAGGACAGGGTGCGGGGGAGCAGTACTTC. Its protein is CASSSGQGAGEQYF.

The V gene is TRBV19, the J gene TRBJ1-5; TRBD1 agrees at 8 bases. The CDR3 length is 15 residues. Germline trimming cut 3 bases from V and 3 bases from J; bases unmatched to any gene: 4. Germline V gene data show CDR1 as LNHDA and CDR2 as SQIVND (reference sequence). CDR3 sequence: CASSITGGPNQPQHF. As DNA, the CDR3 is TGTGCCAGTAGTATTACAGGGGGGCCCAATCAGCCCCAGCATTTT.

V and J are TRBV6-1 and TRBJ2-6; D possibly corresponds to TRBD1 (5 bases). In germline, CDR1 is MNHNS, CDR2 SASEGT. Trimming took 0 bases from V and 3 from J, leaving 6 bases between them. The CDR3 length is 15 residues. The chain's CDR3 is CASSEAQGGANVLTF. In DNA, the CDR3 is TGTGCCAGCAGTGAAGCGCAGGGTGGGGCCAACGTCCTGACTTTC.

Here the CDR3 reads CASSFLGTSGNHEQYF. DNA for the CDR3: TGTGCCAGCAGCTTCTTAGGGACTAGCGGGAACCATGAGCAGTACTTC. This chain joins TRBV7-9 and TRBJ2-7, with 13 bases fitting TRBD2. The CDR3 runs to 16 residues. Germline V gives CDR1 SEHNR, CDR2 FQNEAQ (reference sequence). The ends lost 3 bases at V and 7 bases at J; junction bases unmatched: 9.

This chain links TRBV10-3 with TRBJ2-7, with D uncertain. This CDR3 spans 13 amino acids. CDR1 is ENHRY and CDR2 is SYGVKD in the germline V gene. V lost 4 bases and J lost 3, with 10 bases in between. CDR3 sequence reads: CAISVQAYYEQYF. The CDR3, as DNA: TGTGCCATCAGTGTTCAGGCGTACTACGAGCAGTACTTC.

The chain recombines TRBV19 with TRBJ1-5; 7 bases agree with TRBD1. Germline values: CDR1 LNHDA, CDR2 SQIVND (reference sequence). Trimming cost V 3 bases and J 7 bases; bases outside gene matches: 3. CDR3 length: 13 amino acids. CDR3 region: CASSITRGQPQHF. DNA for the CDR3: TGTGCCAGTAGTATTACCAGGGGGCAGCCCCAGCATTTT.